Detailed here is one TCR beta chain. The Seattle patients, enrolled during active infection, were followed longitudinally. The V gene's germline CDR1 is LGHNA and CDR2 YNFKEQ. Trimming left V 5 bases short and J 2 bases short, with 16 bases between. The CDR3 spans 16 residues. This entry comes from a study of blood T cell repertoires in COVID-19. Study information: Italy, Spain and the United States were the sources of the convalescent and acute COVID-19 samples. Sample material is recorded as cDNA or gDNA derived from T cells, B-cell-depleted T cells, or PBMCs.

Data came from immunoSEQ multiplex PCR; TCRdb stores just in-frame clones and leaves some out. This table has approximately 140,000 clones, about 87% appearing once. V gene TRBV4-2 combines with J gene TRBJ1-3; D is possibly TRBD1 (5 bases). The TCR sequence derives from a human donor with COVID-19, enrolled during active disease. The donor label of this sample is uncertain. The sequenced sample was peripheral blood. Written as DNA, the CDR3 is TGTGCCAGCAGCGGGGTGGCGGGGGGGGCTGGAAACACCATATATTTT. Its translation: CASSGVAGGAGNTIYF.